This TCR beta chain was captured in a study of beta chain features in type 1 diabetes. Note on this clone: No antigen is known for it.

TCRB transcripts that were expressed got sequenced, as all of the isolated RNA had been reverse transcribed. Some clones are missing from TCRdb's copy, which holds only in-frame ones; the method was immunoSEQ multiplex PCR. The data hold about 620,000 clones, with 15% observed a single time. Points from the study as a whole: Within the patient group, naive, central memory and Treg TCRB repertoires appeared more similar to each other than within healthy donors.

The sample taken for sequencing was naive CD4+ T cells from blood. This receptor was taken from a young man in good health.

The CDR3 loop reads CASSLVRATDTQYF. The CDR3 nucleotides are TGTGCCAGCAGCTTAGTTCGGGCCACAGATACGCAGTATTTT. The chain couples TRBV7-2 to TRBJ2-3; D call uncertain. Germline CDR1 is SGHTA and CDR2 is FQGNSA. The V end lost 1 base, the J end lost 2 bases, and 7 bases lay between the germline ends. This CDR3 spans 14 amino acids.